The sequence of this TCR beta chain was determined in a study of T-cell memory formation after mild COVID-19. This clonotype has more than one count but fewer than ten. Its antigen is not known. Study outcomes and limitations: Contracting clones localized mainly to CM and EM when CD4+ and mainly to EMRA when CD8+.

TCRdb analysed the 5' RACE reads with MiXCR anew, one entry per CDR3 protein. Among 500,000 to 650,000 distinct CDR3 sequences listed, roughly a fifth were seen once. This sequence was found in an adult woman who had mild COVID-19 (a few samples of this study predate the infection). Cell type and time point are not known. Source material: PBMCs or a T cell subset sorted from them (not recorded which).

In DNA, the CDR3 is TGTGCCAGCCGGGGGCAGGGAAAGAGCTACGAGCAGTACTTC. Translated: CASRGQGKSYEQYF. This chain connects TRBV5-6 to TRBJ2-7, with D perhaps assigned TRBD1 or TRBD2 (6 bases each). Germline CDR1 SGHDT, CDR2 YYEEEE. This CDR3 is 14 amino acids long. Deletions cut 7 bases from V and 3 bases from J, with 17 bases between.